What follows describes a single T cell receptor beta chain. Its antigen target is currently unknown. For sequencing, an Illumina HiSeq 2000 was employed. The TCR beta cDNA libraries were made using 5'RACE template switching, a step that added both a universal primer site and unique molecular identifiers. Priming for cDNA synthesis came from the TCR beta constant segment, and two successive PCR amplification steps followed. The authors processed their data as follows. MIGEC handled demultiplexing of the reads and grouping by UMI, while MiTCR was used to assemble and quantify clonotypes. To exclude erroneous sequences, any TCR cDNA sequence not supported by at least two reads was discarded. The tcR package was used for downstream repertoire analysis, and clonotypes were matched between fractions using CDR3 nucleotide sequence together with V segment. Antigen specificity was annotated against VDJdb with VDJmatch, allowing one amino acid substitution in CDR3. TCRdb reprocessed the reads and lists each CDR3 protein sequence as a single entry, with no DNA. The V and J calls and clone size are TCRdb's, not the authors'. The sample table gives hundreds of thousands of distinct CDR3 sequences. The top ten hold 4.2% of the sample.

HCMV serostatus was determined by detecting HCMV-specific IgG in serum with a commercial ELISA kit. Peripheral blood mononuclear cells were isolated from blood by Ficoll density gradient centrifugation. CDR3 length: 15 amino acids, cysteine to phenylalanine. No DNA is given. CDR1 and CDR2 were assigned from the germline V gene as SQVTM and ANQGSEA. This record comes from a study of T cells expressing NK-cell markers (dated by TCRdb to 2020 to 2022). At the level of the whole study: TCR beta-chain repertoires were profiled in sorted CD3+CD56+NKG2C+, CD3+CD56+NKG2C- and CD3+CD56-NKG2C+ T-cell subsets from roughly eight donors. Among the eight sequenced donors, seven were HCMV-seropositive and one was HCMV-seronegative. All eight donors whose samples were sequenced were randomly selected healthy volunteers, three of them men and five women. The libraries were sequenced on Illumina HiSeq 2000/2500, MiSeq or NextSeq, producing 2 x 150 bp reads.

Paper-wide results and their limitations: In more than five donors, the dominant CD3+CD56+NKG2C+ clonotypes were found to rank among the top 10 CD8+ clonotypes and to make up about 1.0-7.0% of CD8+ T cells. Those dominant clonotypes were again the most abundant among CD3+CD56-NKG2C+ cells in a handful of donors, at about 25-60.1%. It remained unclear whether the expanded NKG2C-expressing T cell clones were specific for HCMV antigens.

Sequenced: blood T cells: a sorted CD56 or NKG2C T cell subset, CD4+ or CD8+ T cells, or bulk PBMC T cells (not recorded which). The sequence was collected from a woman between 18 and 70 years old in good health. Rearrangement joined TRBV29-1 to TRBJ2-4. The CDR3 amino acid sequence is: CSVETTRAAKNIQYF.